The 19 T cell receptor beta chains presented below share a single source sample, sequenced in a study of blood T cell repertoires in COVID-19. The assay was immunoSEQ multiplex PCR, and TCRdb's table has in-frame clones only and misses some. Found here are 400,000 to 450,000 clones, around 86% of them singletons; the top ten hold approximately 1.5%. The sequencing input was peripheral blood. The receptor set was obtained from a woman in her thirties with active or convalescent COVID-19.

V gene TRBV23-1 combines with J gene TRBJ1-3; D unclear. TRBV23-1 is an ORF; its function is uncertain. Trimming shortened V by 6 bases and J by 0 bases, and 15 bases separated the two germline ends. This CDR3 is built from 16 residues. The CDR3 spells CASSHKPGNSGNTIYF. The DNA of the CDR3 is TGCGCCAGCAGCCACAAACCGGGGAACTCTGGAAACACCATATATTTT.

V is TRBV25-1 and J is TRBJ1-4; D may be TRBD1 (5 bases). Germline V gene data show CDR1 as MGHDK and CDR2 as SYGVNS. The length of the CDR3 is 16 residues. The V and J ends lost 3 bases and 4 bases respectively, with 15 bases between them. This CDR3 is CASSDLRGGYNEKLFF. The CDR3 DNA sequence: TGTGCCAGCAGTGACTTGCGGGGGGGATATAATGAAAAACTGTTTTTT.

The rearrangement uses TRBV10-2 and TRBJ1-1; 9 bases match TRBD1. Trimming took 6 bases from V and 1 from J; bases not matched to a gene: 6. The germline V gene has CDR1 WSHSY and CDR2 SAAADI. The CDR3 has 15 amino acids. The CDR3 sequence is CASRPGTGSNTEAFF. CDR3 sequence (DNA): TGCGCCAGCAGGCCCGGGACAGGGTCGAACACTGAAGCTTTCTTT.

The rearrangement uses TRBV10-3 and TRBJ1-1, with a weak D call TRBD1 (6 bases). Germline CDR1 ENHRY, CDR2 SYGVKD. The CDR3 covers 14 residues. Trimming took 7 bases from V and 2 from J, leaving 14 bases between them. The DNA for the CDR3 is TGTGCCATCACCAGGGACAAAGCAAACACTGAAGCTTTCTTT. The encoded protein is CAITRDKANTEAFF.

This sequence joins TRBV5-1 and TRBJ1-4, with 7 positions matching TRBD1. The CDR3 length is 15 residues. Trimming took 1 base from V and 7 from J; bases not matched to a gene: 7. The V gene's germline CDR1 is SGHRS and CDR2 YFSETQ. The CDR3 bases are TGCGCCAGCAGCTTGACCGGGACAGTGAGTGAAAAACTGTTTTTT. Residues: CASSLTGTVSEKLFF.

This chain joins TRBV27 and TRBJ2-3, with 10 bases fitting TRBD2. Per the germline V gene, CDR1 is MNHEY and CDR2 is SMNVEV (reference sequence). This CDR3 has 15 residues. Losses at the gene ends were 6 bases for V and 2 bases for J; bases not matched to a gene: 5. CDR3 DNA sequence: TGTGCCAGCAGACCGAGCGGGGGGGCCACAGATACGCAGTATTTT. It specifies CASRPSGGATDTQYF.

J is TRBJ1-6 and V is TRBV18; 10 positions match TRBD1. J lost 8 bases, V lost 3 bases, and 4 bases had no gene match. The CDR3 spans 15 residues. Germline V gene data show CDR1 as KGHSH and CDR2 as LQKENI. The CDR3 sequence is CASSPETGGYSPLHF. The CDR3 DNA reads as TGTGCCAGCTCACCTGAGACAGGGGGCTATTCACCCCTCCACTTT.

The chain links TRBV18 to TRBJ1-5; no clear D. V shed 3 bases and J shed 9 bases, with 12 bases lying between them. CDR1 and CDR2 from the germline V gene are KGHSH and LQKENI. The CDR3 runs to 13 residues. The chain's CDR3 is CASSPESGPPQHF. The CDR3 region has the DNA TGTGCCAGCTCACCCGAATCGGGTCCGCCCCAGCATTTT.

The genes are TRBV5-1 and TRBJ2-3; perhaps TRBD2 as D (6 bases). This CDR3 contains 15 residues. Germline CDR1 and CDR2: SGHRS and YFSETQ. The germline V and J ends were trimmed by 4 bases and 9 bases, with 21 bases remaining between them. The CDR3 spells CASSSHSGSKETQYF. The DNA for the CDR3 is TGCGCCAGCAGCAGCCATAGCGGATCTAAGGAGACGCAGTATTTT. Full variable domain (missing parts from reference TRBV5-1 and TRBJ2-3): KAGVTQTPRYLIKTRGQQVTLSCSPISGHRSVSWYQQTPGQGLQFLFEYFSETQRNKGNFPGRFSGRQFSNSRSEMNVSTLELGDSALYLCASSSHSGSKETQYFGPGTRLTVL.

The chain joins TRBV5-1 to TRBJ1-5; 9 positions agree with TRBD1. The CDR3 is 15 residues long. Germline trimming cut 4 bases from V and 4 bases from J; bases unmatched to any gene: 6. Germline V gene lookup returns CDR1 SGHRS and CDR2 YFSETQ. DNA of the CDR3: TGCGCCAGCAGCGAGGGACAGGGCAAAAATCAGCCCCAGCATTTT. Residues: CASSEGQGKNQPQHF. Supplemented by reference TRBV5-1 and TRBJ1-5, the full variable domain reads KAGVTQTPRYLIKTRGQQVTLSCSPISGHRSVSWYQQTPGQGLQFLFEYFSETQRNKGNFPGRFSGRQFSNSRSEMNVSTLELGDSALYLCASSEGQGKNQPQHFGDGTRLSIL.

The chain has TRBV25-1 and TRBJ2-7; TRBD1 might be the D (6 bases). The ends were cut back, 6 bases at V and 4 bases at J, with 13 bases in the middle. Germline values: CDR1 MGHDK, CDR2 SYGVNS. CDR3 length: 13 residues. CDR3 amino acids: CASRGPGDYEQYF. The CDR3 nucleotides are TGTGCCAGCAGAGGGCCAGGGGATTACGAGCAGTACTTC.

This rearrangement joins TRBV2 to TRBJ2-3; 9 positions match TRBD1. J lost 0 bases, V lost 4 bases, and 11 bases had no gene match. Germline V gene sequence: CDR1 SNHLY, CDR2 FYNNEI. This CDR3 has 18 residues. In nucleotides, the CDR3 is TGTGCCAGCAGTGCCGGGACAGGGATCTCAGATAGCACAGATACGCAGTATTTT. This gives the protein CASSAGTGISDSTDTQYF. Full variable domain (missing parts from reference TRBV2 and TRBJ2-3): EPEVTQTPSHQVTQMGQEVILRCVPISNHLYFYWYRQILGQKVEFLVSFYNNEISEKSEIFDDQFSVERPDGSNFTLKIRSTKLEDSAMYFCASSAGTGISDSTDTQYFGPGTRLTVL.

This chain joins TRBV19 and TRBJ1-5, with D unclear. Germline CDR1 and CDR2: LNHDA and SQIVND (reference sequence). The CDR3 sequence is 13 residues long. Trimming took 5 bases from V and 2 from J, leaving 7 bases between them. The CDR3 DNA is TGTGCCAGTAGTCGGTTGGGCAATCAGCCCCAGCATTTT. Amino acids: CASSRLGNQPQHF.

The chain combines TRBV7-9 with TRBJ1-2, with 7 bases fitting TRBD1. The germline gives CDR1 SEHNR, CDR2 FQNEAQ (reference sequence). The CDR3 covers 15 residues. Germline trimming cut 5 bases from V and 3 bases from J; bases unmatched to any gene: 9. CDR3 nucleotide sequence: TGTGCCAGCAGCCCACACAGGGGCTTCGACTATGGCTACACCTTC. Translation gives CASSPHRGFDYGYTF.

The chain is built from TRBV19 and TRBJ2-7; 8 bases are a match to TRBD2. J was trimmed by 5 bases and V by 2 bases; bases with no gene match: 11. This CDR3 is 16 amino acids long. Germline V gene data show CDR1 as LNHDA and CDR2 as SQIVND (reference sequence). The CDR3 DNA is TGTGCCAGTAGTATATTCGGGGGGGCAGGACGGAACGAGCAGTACTTC. This codes for CASSIFGGAGRNEQYF.

About this clone itself: This sample also contains other DNA sequences that code for the same CDR3. This chain connects TRBV5-1 to TRBJ1-2, with 10 bases lining up with TRBD1. The trim removed 2 bases at V and 8 bases at J, leaving 3 bases unmatched. Per germline, CDR1 SGHRS and CDR2 YFSETQ. The CDR3 runs to 13 residues. CDR3 amino acids: CASSLGTGDGYTF. The CDR3 DNA reads TGCGCCAGCAGCTTAGGGACAGGGGACGGCTACACCTTC.

V is TRBV10-1 and J is TRBJ2-3, with 7 bases aligning to TRBD1. The CDR3 has 15 amino acids. CDR1 is WNHNN, CDR2 SYGVQD, per germline (reference sequence). With V trimmed by 6 bases and J by 1 base, 7 bases remained unmatched. CDR3 coding DNA: TGCGCCAGCAGGAGGGGGCAGTCCCGCACAGATACGCAGTATTTT. Translating gives CASRRGQSRTDTQYF.

The chain joins TRBV6-2 or TRBV6-3 to TRBJ1-4; TRBD1 might be the D (5 bases). V lost 2 bases, J lost 5 bases, and 21 bases lay in between. The V gene's germline CDR1 is MNHEY and CDR2 SVGEGT. CDR3 length: 18 amino acids. In DNA form, the CDR3 reads TGTGCCAGCAGTTACATAGGGGCCCCGACAACTACGAATGAAAAACTGTTTTTT. This translates into CASSYIGAPTTTNEKLFF.

This rearrangement joins TRBV6-5 to TRBJ1-5; TRBD1 aligns across 7 bases. CDR1 is MNHEY, CDR2 SVGAGI, per germline. The CDR3 totals 14 residues. V gave up 6 bases and J gave up 4 bases; unmatched junction bases: 6. CDR3 nucleotide sequence: TGTGCCAGCAGACGGGACAGCGGAAATCAGCCCCAGCATTTT. Translation gives CASRRDSGNQPQHF.